Following are 17 T cell receptor beta chains from one sample sequenced in a study of spatial heterogeneity in lung cancer. In TCRdb, the 5' RACE reads were re-called with MiXCR into one record per CDR3 protein. This sample has approximately 110,000 distinct CDR3 sequences, with about a tenth found just once. Time point denoted: blood at routine non-recurrence follow-up after resection. Sequences were derived from PBMCs, sampled at follow-up. These receptors all stem from a female donor with early-stage non-small cell lung cancer.

The chain has TRBV25-1 and TRBJ1-6, with D tentatively TRBD1 (5 bases). The CDR3 is 14 amino acids. In germline, CDR1 is MGHDK, CDR2 SYGVNS. V lost 5 bases to trimming and J lost 7 bases, with 12 bases between them. CDR3 sequence (DNA): TGTGCCAGCAGTCGGGCAGGGCCCAATTCACCCCTCCACTTT. Protein: CASSRAGPNSPLHF.

In its sample, this clonotype was seen a few times. The chain couples TRBV7-9 to TRBJ1-1; possibly TRBD1 for D (5 bases). The V and J ends lost 2 bases and 7 bases respectively, with 11 bases between them. The germline gives CDR1 SEHNR, CDR2 FQNEAQ (reference sequence). CDR3 size: 13 residues. The CDR3 DNA is TGTGCCAGCAGCTTACAGACGCAGGGTGAAGCTTTCTTT. It is translated as CASSLQTQGEAFF. The full variable domain, its missing parts supplied by reference TRBV7-9 and TRBJ1-1, is DTGVSQNPRHKITKRGQNVTFRCDPISEHNRLYWYRQTLGQGPEFLTYFQNEAQLEKSRLLSDRFSAERPKGSFSTLEIQRTEQGDSAMYLCASSLQTQGEAFFGQGTRLTVV.

This clonotype was found many times. This chain uses TRBV18 with TRBJ2-7; the match to TRBD2 covers 7 bases. The CDR3 has 15 residues. The V segment lost 6 bases and the J segment 7 bases; nucleotides outside the gene matches: 15. Looked up from germline, CDR1 is KGHSH and CDR2 is LQKENI. CDR3 loop: CASSPRPGGAGEQYF. CDR3 sequence (DNA): TGTGCCAGCTCCCCCCGACCGGGAGGCGCGGGTGAGCAGTACTTC.

The rearrangement uses TRBV9 and TRBJ2-7, with 8 bases identical to TRBD2. The length of the CDR3 is 14 residues. J gave up 5 bases and V 1 base, and 5 bases lay outside the gene matches. From germline, CDR1 is SGDLS and CDR2 YYNGEE. CDR3 sequence reads: CASSVSGGGNEQYF. The CDR3 DNA follows: TGTGCCAGCAGCGTATCTGGCGGGGGGAACGAGCAGTACTTC. The whole variable domain, filled in from reference TRBV9 and TRBJ2-7, reads DSGVTQTPKHLITATGQRVTLRCSPRSGDLSVYWYQQSLDQGLQFLIQYYNGEERAKGNILERFSAQQFPDLHSELNLSSLELGDSALYFCASSVSGGGNEQYFGPGTRLTVT.

The chain couples TRBV2 to TRBJ1-1; D is unclear. Germline-derived CDR1 and CDR2 are SNHLY and FYNNEI. CDR3 length: 11 residues. Trimming pared 1 base from V and 7 bases from J, leaving 4 bases between. CDR3 sequence: CASSEDSEAFF. CDR3 in DNA: TGTGCCAGCAGTGAAGACAGTGAAGCTTTCTTT. The full variable domain, completed using reference TRBV2 and TRBJ1-1, is EPEVTQTPSHQVTQMGQEVILRCVPISNHLYFYWYRQILGQKVEFLVSFYNNEISEKSEIFDDQFSVERPDGSNFTLKIRSTKLEDSAMYFCASSEDSEAFFGQGTRLTVV.

Only a few counts were recorded for this clonotype. The chain uses TRBV12-3 or TRBV12-4 and TRBJ2-2, with a weak D call TRBD2 (6 bases). V was trimmed by 2 bases and J by 6 bases, leaving 7 bases between them. The CDR3 has 13 amino acids. The CDR3 DNA is TGTGCCAGCAGTTTACCGGGAGCCGGGGAGCTGTTTTTT. Its translation is CASSLPGAGELFF.

This clonotype appeared a few times. J is TRBJ2-3 and V is TRBV2; D is perhaps TRBD1 (5 bases). Trimming left V 6 bases short and J 2 bases short, with 15 bases between. CDR1 and CDR2 (germline): SNHLY, FYNNEI. The CDR3 consists of 15 residues. The CDR3, as DNA: TGTGCCAGCAGCGATGACAGAAGGATCACAGATACGCAGTATTTT. Protein: CASSDDRRITDTQYF.

This clonotype showed up many times. The chain recombines TRBV20-1 with TRBJ1-4, with D unclear. V was clipped by 4 bases and J by 9 bases, with 21 bases between them. Germline CDR1 reads DFQATT; CDR2 reads SNEGSKA (reference sequence). The CDR3 is 15 residues long. The CDR3: CSATQDRRTIQKLFF. CDR3 sequence (DNA): TGCAGTGCTACCCAGGACCGACGTACCATCCAAAAACTGTTTTTT.

This rearrangement joins TRBV6-2 or TRBV6-3 to TRBJ1-2; perhaps TRBD1 as D (6 bases). Trimming cost V 4 bases and J 2 bases, with 11 bases left between them. The length of the CDR3 is 14 residues. The germline CDR1 and CDR2 sequences are MNHEY and SVGEGT. Here the CDR3 reads CASSFPTGNYGYTF. As DNA, the CDR3 is TGTGCCAGCAGTTTTCCCACAGGGAACTATGGCTACACCTTC.

This clonotype was detected only a few times. The V and J genes are TRBV10-3 and TRBJ1-1, with a tentative D call TRBD1 (6 bases). Trimming took off 7 bases at V and 1 base at J, with 19 bases between the two ends. The CDR3 consists of 16 residues. Germline V gene data show CDR1 as ENHRY and CDR2 as SYGVKD. The CDR3 is CAIKSTETGKNTEAFF. Here the CDR3 DNA reads TGTGCCATCAAAAGTACGGAAACAGGGAAGAACACTGAAGCTTTCTTT.

This clonotype was seen a handful of times. The chain links TRBV20-1 to TRBJ1-2; unclear D gene. The CDR3 loop spans 15 amino acids. The V end was cut by 0 bases, the J end by 4 bases, with 15 bases between. Germline V gene sequence: CDR1 DFQATT, CDR2 SNEGSKA (reference sequence). The DNA of the CDR3 is TGCAGTGCTAGAGATAGGAGCGGACGGGGCTATGGCTACACCTTC. This gives the protein CSARDRSGRGYGYTF.

The V gene is TRBV12-3 or TRBV12-4, the J gene TRBJ2-1, with TRBD2 matching 9 bases. Trimming took 5 bases from V and 3 from J; bases not matched to a gene: 5. The CDR3 contains 15 residues. The CDR3 spells CASSPSGTSYNEQFF. The CDR3, as DNA: TGTGCCAGCAGTCCTAGCGGGACCAGCTACAATGAGCAGTTCTTC.

The V gene is TRBV28, the J gene TRBJ2-1, with 7 bases identical to TRBD1. The germline V gene has CDR1 MDHEN and CDR2 SYDVKM. Trimming at V came to 7 bases and at J to 4 bases, leaving 10 bases not matched to a gene. The CDR3 runs to 15 residues. This CDR3 reads CASNSPGQMYNEQFF. The CDR3, as DNA: TGTGCCAGCAATTCACCGGGACAGATGTACAATGAGCAGTTCTTC.

This clonotype was found a few times. The chain uses TRBV19 and TRBJ1-2; 11 bases are a match to TRBD1. This CDR3 has 15 residues. Germline V gives CDR1 LNHDA, CDR2 SQIVND (reference sequence). V shed 2 bases and J 4 bases; nucleotides not matched to a gene: 3. This CDR3 reads CASSISGTGGYGYTF. The CDR3 coding sequence is TGTGCCAGTAGTATATCCGGGACAGGGGGCTATGGCTACACCTTC.

The chain carries TRBV27 and TRBJ1-1; D not certain. Trimming cost V 4 bases and J 0 bases, with 6 bases left between them. Germline CDR1 MNHEY, CDR2 SMNVEV (reference sequence). The CDR3 runs 13 residues. As DNA, the CDR3 is TGTGCCAGCAGTTCCATCCTGAACACTGAAGCTTTCTTT. It is translated as CASSSILNTEAFF.

This clonotype has ten or more counts. The rearrangement links TRBV10-3 to TRBJ1-4; TRBD1 agrees at 7 bases. The CDR3 has 15 residues. Per the germline V gene, CDR1 is ENHRY and CDR2 is SYGVKD. Unmatched junction bases numbered 10, after V lost 10 bases and J lost 2 bases. The CDR3, as DNA: TGTGCCACACGCCAGGGGGGGGAGACTAATGAAAAACTGTTTTTT. It codes for CATRQGGETNEKLFF.

This chain uses TRBV28 with TRBJ1-2; D not certain. Germline V gene lookup returns CDR1 MDHEN and CDR2 SYDVKM. The CDR3 sequence is 15 residues long. Trimming removed 4 bases at V and 0 bases at J, with 12 bases between. CDR3 sequence reads: CASSSNTRANYGYTF. The CDR3 coding sequence is TGTGCCAGCAGTTCCAACACGAGGGCTAACTATGGCTACACCTTC.